This is a list of T cell receptor beta chains from one sample in a study of CD8 T cells in ankylosing spondylitis. TCRdb passed the 5' RACE reads through MiXCR, listing each CDR3 protein once. The sample holds about 540,000 distinct CDR3 sequences, about 13% seen once. The specimen sequenced was blood, either unsorted or a sorted T cell fraction (not recorded which). The origin of the receptors is a male donor with ankylosing spondylitis. CDR3s include the opening cysteine and the closing phenylalanine or tryptophan. The D gene is left open where the match is weak. Only part of the rows carry a size: once, few, many, or a class if the clone is expanded.

d_gene: TRBD2
abundance: many
j_gene: TRBJ2-1
v_gene: TRBV9
CDR3nt: TGTGCCAGCAGCTTCCGCCGACTAGCTCAAGCCGATGAGCAGTTCTTC
CDR3aa: CASSFRRLAQADEQFF

d_gene: .
abundance: many
j_gene: TRBJ2-3
v_gene: TRBV12-3/TRBV12-4
CDR3nt: TGTGCCAGCAGTTCACCCGACCGCTCCACAGATACGCAGTATTTT
CDR3aa: CASSSPDRSTDTQYF

d_gene: TRBD2
abundance: .
j_gene: TRBJ2-1
v_gene: TRBV20-1
CDR3nt: TGCAGTGCTAGAGGAAGGACTAGCGGGAACAATGAGCAGTTCTTC
CDR3aa: CSARGRTSGNNEQFF

d_gene: .
abundance: .
j_gene: TRBJ1-6
v_gene: TRBV29-1
CDR3nt: TGCAGCGTTGAGGGGGACGCTAATTCACCCCTCCACTTT
CDR3aa: CSVEGDANSPLHF

d_gene: TRBD1
abundance: .
j_gene: TRBJ2-3
v_gene: TRBV20-1
CDR3nt: TGCAGTGCTGGGGACAGGTTTCACACAGATACGCAGTATTTT
CDR3aa: CSAGDRFHTDTQYF

d_gene: .
abundance: .
j_gene: TRBJ1-3
v_gene: TRBV6-1
CDR3nt: TGTGCCAGCAGAGGCAGGCTAAGCTCTGGAAACACCATATATTTT
CDR3aa: CASRGRLSSGNTIYF

d_gene: TRBD2
abundance: .
j_gene: TRBJ2-2
v_gene: TRBV20-1
CDR3nt: TGCAGTTCCACCCGACTAGCGGGAGTTCGCGGCGGGGAGCTGTTTTTT
CDR3aa: CSSTRLAGVRGGELFF

d_gene: .
abundance: .
j_gene: TRBJ2-1
v_gene: TRBV7-2
CDR3nt: TGTGCCAGCAGCTTAGGAGTTTGGGCCGAGACGGGGTGGCAGTTCTTC
CDR3aa: CASSLGVWAETGWQFF

d_gene: .
abundance: few
j_gene: TRBJ2-5
v_gene: TRBV10-3
CDR3nt: TGTGCCATCAGTGAGTCTCTGCAGACCCAGTACTTC
CDR3aa: CAISESLQTQYF

d_gene: .
abundance: .
j_gene: TRBJ1-1
v_gene: TRBV7-9
CDR3nt: TGTGCCAGCAGTTCGTGGCGGTACGGTTCGAACACTGAAGCTTTCTTT
CDR3aa: CASSSWRYGSNTEAFF

d_gene: .
abundance: .
j_gene: TRBJ1-4
v_gene: TRBV2
CDR3nt: TGTGCCAGCACTCTAGTGGCTAATGAAAAACTGTTTTTT
CDR3aa: CASTLVANEKLFF

d_gene: .
abundance: few
j_gene: TRBJ1-1
v_gene: TRBV29-1
CDR3nt: TGCAGCGTGCCCGACAGTTCGAACACTGAAGCTTTCTTT
CDR3aa: CSVPDSSNTEAFF

d_gene: TRBD2
abundance: few
j_gene: TRBJ2-5
v_gene: TRBV2
CDR3nt: TGTGCCAGCAAGGGACTAGCGGGAGAACCTACGTGGGAGACCCAGTACTTC
CDR3aa: CASKGLAGEPTWETQYF

d_gene: TRBD1
abundance: many
j_gene: TRBJ1-5
v_gene: TRBV12-3/TRBV12-4
CDR3nt: TGTGCCAGCAGTAACAGGGGGCAACAGCCCCAGCATTTT
CDR3aa: CASSNRGQQPQHF

d_gene: TRBD2
abundance: .
j_gene: TRBJ2-7
v_gene: TRBV20-1
CDR3nt: TGCAGTGCTCCGGGACTAGTGGGTTACGAGCAGTACTTC
CDR3aa: CSAPGLVGYEQYF

d_gene: .
abundance: .
j_gene: TRBJ2-2
v_gene: TRBV7-6
CDR3nt: TGTGCCGGAGGAACTACAGGGTTCACCGGGGAGCTGTTTTTT
CDR3aa: CAGGTTGFTGELFF

d_gene: TRBD1
abundance: .
j_gene: TRBJ1-5
v_gene: TRBV6-1
CDR3nt: TGTGCCAGCAGGGACAGGCCTAGCAATCAGCCCCAGCATTTT
CDR3aa: CASRDRPSNQPQHF

d_gene: .
abundance: .
j_gene: TRBJ1-1
v_gene: TRBV5-1
CDR3nt: TGCGCCAGCAGCCCCTCGACAGGACCCACTGAAGCTTTCTTT
CDR3aa: CASSPSTGPTEAFF

d_gene: .
abundance: many
j_gene: TRBJ2-3
v_gene: TRBV24-1
CDR3nt: TGTGCCACCAGTGACCCGGGACGGACAAGCACAGATACGCAGTATTTT
CDR3aa: CATSDPGRTSTDTQYF

d_gene: .
abundance: .
j_gene: TRBJ2-1
v_gene: TRBV5-1
CDR3nt: TGCGCCAGCAGTTCAAGAAGACGGACAAGCTCCTACAATGAGCAGTTCTTC
CDR3aa: CASSSRRRTSSYNEQFF

d_gene: TRBD1
abundance: many
j_gene: TRBJ1-6
v_gene: TRBV2
CDR3nt: TGTGCCAGCAGTGCCTACAGGGGAGGATATAATTCACCCCTCCACTTT
CDR3aa: CASSAYRGGYNSPLHF

d_gene: TRBD2
abundance: many
j_gene: TRBJ2-4
v_gene: TRBV12-3/TRBV12-4
CDR3nt: TGTGCCAGCAGTTTGGCAGAGAGCGGGACGCACATTCAGTACTTC
CDR3aa: CASSLAESGTHIQYF

d_gene: .
abundance: .
j_gene: TRBJ1-3
v_gene: TRBV28
CDR3nt: TGTGCCAGCAGTTTAATCCGAAACACCATATATTTT
CDR3aa: CASSLIRNTIYF

d_gene: TRBD1
abundance: .
j_gene: TRBJ2-3
v_gene: TRBV2
CDR3nt: TGTGCCAGCATTCGGGACAGGAGCACAGATACGCAGTATTTT
CDR3aa: CASIRDRSTDTQYF

d_gene: .
abundance: many
j_gene: TRBJ2-4
v_gene: TRBV20-1
CDR3nt: TGCAGTGCTCGGGACATCGTGTCCAAAAACATTCAGTACTTC
CDR3aa: CSARDIVSKNIQYF

d_gene: .
abundance: .
j_gene: TRBJ1-6
v_gene: TRBV27
CDR3nt: TGTGCCAGCAGTTCACTAGAGGGACTACCCCTCCACTTT
CDR3aa: CASSSLEGLPLHF